One and the same sample provided the 19 T cell receptor beta chains below, sequenced in a study of T cells in Graves' hyperthyroidism and ophthalmopathy. Amplified regions were TCR beta CDR3 sequences from RNA transcripts. The HTBI set primed first-round TCR CDR3 RT-PCR. TCRdb used MiXCR to reprocess the multiplex PCR reads, holding one entry per CDR3 protein. The table includes around 520,000 distinct CDR3 sequences, around 14% detected once. The sample consisted of blood. The receptor set was obtained from a woman aged 18-29 years with Graves' hyperthyroidism.

In this sample, this clonotype turned up many times. V usage is TRBV27 and J usage is TRBJ1-1; no reliable D call. Germline CDR1 and CDR2: MNHEY and SMNVEV (reference sequence). The CDR3 loop spans 14 amino acids. V dropped 7 bases and J dropped 0 bases, with 12 bases sitting between them. The CDR3 is CASTMDGMNTEAFF. Written as DNA, the CDR3 is TGTGCCAGCACTATGGACGGGATGAACACTGAAGCTTTCTTT.

This clonotype was counted at least ten times. The chain uses TRBV19 and TRBJ1-2, with D perhaps matching TRBD1 (5 bases). Germline CDR1 is LNHDA and CDR2 is SQIVND (reference sequence). The CDR3 has 14 amino acids. The germline V and J ends were trimmed by 4 bases and 8 bases, with 17 bases remaining between them. CDR3 loop: CASSTDSGTRGYTF. CDR3 nucleotides: TGTGCCAGTAGTACAGACAGCGGAACTCGGGGCTACACCTTC.

This clonotype was picked up many times. The V gene is TRBV9, the J gene TRBJ2-1; 10 nucleotides match TRBD2. The germline CDR1 and CDR2 sequences are SGDLS and YYNGEE. Trimming removed 0 bases from V and 6 bases from J; junction bases left unmatched: 3. The CDR3 totals 15 residues. CDR3 loop: CASSVVGTSVNEQFF. The CDR3 DNA is TGTGCCAGCAGCGTAGTCGGGACTAGCGTCAATGAGCAGTTCTTC.

This clonotype showed up many times. This chain links TRBV12-3 or TRBV12-4 with TRBJ2-5, with D maybe TRBD2 (5 bases). The CDR3 sequence is 14 residues long. Trimming stripped 3 bases from V and 2 bases from J, with 10 bases between. This chain's CDR3 is CASSFGAAQETQYF. The CDR3 DNA sequence: TGTGCCAGCAGTTTCGGAGCGGCTCAAGAGACCCAGTACTTC.

V and J are TRBV2 and TRBJ2-7, with D perhaps TRBD2 (5 bases). The CDR3 has 12 amino acids. Trimming left V 8 bases short and J 0 bases short, with 8 bases between. CDR1 is SNHLY, CDR2 FYNNEI, per germline. DNA for the CDR3: TGTGCCAGCCAGCGGAGCTCCTACGAGCAGTACTTC. As protein: CASQRSSYEQYF.

This clonotype was seen repeatedly, ten times or more. The chain employs TRBV7-8 and TRBJ2-7, with D uncertain. Germline V gene data show CDR1 as SGHVS and CDR2 as FQNEAQ. With 7 bases removed from V and 4 bases from J, the gap between germline ends came to 17 bases. The CDR3 runs 14 residues. The CDR3 DNA sequence: TGTGCCAGCACCCAGCCGCAGGAGTTGTACGAGCAGTACTTC. Protein product: CASTQPQELYEQYF.

In its sample, this clonotype was seen a few times. This rearrangement joins TRBV12-3 or TRBV12-4 to TRBJ1-1, with D possibly being TRBD1 (5 bases). This CDR3 has 15 amino acids. Deletions cut 5 bases from V and 3 bases from J, with 16 bases between. The CDR3 region is CASSPIRGSDTEAFF. In nucleotides, the CDR3 is TGTGCCAGCAGTCCCATAAGGGGTTCGGACACTGAAGCTTTCTTT.

The table lists this clonotype with many counts. The genes are TRBV24-1 and TRBJ2-1; possibly TRBD1 for D (6 bases). Trimming removed 9 bases from V and 4 bases from J, with 15 bases in between. Germline assignment: CDR1 KGHDR and CDR2 SFDVKD. This CDR3 is built from 14 residues. CDR3 bases: TGTGCCACCGCAGACAGGACCCCTTACAATGAGCAGTTCTTC. It yields the protein CATADRTPYNEQFF.

This clonotype was recorded at least ten times. This chain links TRBV6-2 or TRBV6-3 with TRBJ2-1; 8 bases fit TRBD2. In germline, CDR1 is MNHEY, CDR2 SVGEGT. CDR3 length equals 15 residues. V shed 0 bases and J 7 bases; nucleotides not matched to a gene: 5. As DNA, the CDR3 is TGTGCCAGCAGTTACTCGTCGGGAGGGGAGAATGAGCAGTTCTTC. Protein product: CASSYSSGGENEQFF.

This clonotype appeared many times. J is TRBJ1-1 and V is TRBV2; 9 nucleotides line up with TRBD1. Per the germline V gene, CDR1 is SNHLY and CDR2 is FYNNEI. The V gene end was trimmed by 1 base and the J gene end by 3 bases; junction bases not matched to a gene: 6. This CDR3 has 16 residues. CDR3 DNA: TGTGCCAGCAGTGAAGGGGACAGGGCGGGGTACACTGAAGCTTTCTTT. Protein product: CASSEGDRAGYTEAFF.

This clonotype has ten or more counts. The chain employs TRBV30 and TRBJ1-1; D is ambiguous. This CDR3 is 13 amino acids long. The V gene's germline CDR1 is GTSNPN and CDR2 SVGIG (reference sequence). Between the trimmed V and J ends, which lost 4 bases and 0 bases, there was a span of 9 bases. This chain's CDR3 is CAWKRVMNTEAFF. As DNA, the CDR3 is TGTGCCTGGAAGAGGGTGATGAACACTGAAGCTTTCTTT.

The sample holds many counts of this clonotype. This CDR3 is CASSPLGGRNTEAFF. DNA of the CDR3: TGTGCCAGCTCACCACTTGGTGGGAGGAACACTGAAGCTTTCTTT. The chain recombines TRBV18 with TRBJ1-1; D is ambiguous. CDR1 is KGHSH and CDR2 is LQKENI in the germline V gene. The CDR3 sequence is 15 residues long. V lost 1 base and J 1 base, leaving 10 bases between the germline ends.

This clonotype was seen only a few times. The rearrangement links TRBV18 to TRBJ1-2, with D possibly matching TRBD1 (6 bases). This CDR3 contains 15 residues. Trimming stripped 2 bases from V and 4 bases from J, with 14 bases between. CDR1 is KGHSH and CDR2 is LQKENI in the germline V gene. CDR3 protein: CASSPVPGAPYGYTF. For the CDR3, the DNA is TGTGCCAGCTCACCAGTTCCGGGGGCCCCCTATGGCTACACCTTC.

This clonotype was picked up many times. The chain couples TRBV18 to TRBJ1-2, with D tentatively TRBD1 (5 bases). V dropped 4 bases and J dropped 3 bases, with 15 bases sitting between them. The CDR3 spans 15 residues. Germline assignment: CDR1 KGHSH and CDR2 LQKENI. The CDR3 spells CASSLLGEGYYGYTF. The CDR3 DNA sequence: TGTGCCAGCTCACTTCTGGGGGAAGGCTACTATGGCTACACCTTC.

This clonotype was found a few times. The chain recombines TRBV29-1 with TRBJ2-7, with D perhaps matching TRBD1 (5 bases). The CDR3 sequence is 13 residues long. Germline-derived CDR1 and CDR2 are SQVTM and ANQGSEA. Trimming took 4 bases from V and 4 from J, leaving 14 bases between them. CDR3 sequence reads: CSVASGQIYEQYF. The CDR3 DNA reads TGCAGCGTTGCTTCAGGACAAATTTACGAGCAGTACTTC.

This clonotype was observed at least ten times. The chain joins TRBV19 to TRBJ2-7, with 11 nucleotides matching TRBD2. CDR1 and CDR2 (germline): LNHDA, SQIVND (reference sequence). The CDR3 is 16 amino acids. V dropped 4 bases and J dropped 2; count of bases not matched to a gene: 7. CDR3 bases: TGTGCCAGTAGTACCCCGGGACTAGCGGCTACCTACGAGCAGTACTTC. Its protein is CASSTPGLAATYEQYF. Drawing the rest from reference TRBV19 and TRBJ2-7, the complete variable domain is DGGITQSPKYLFRKEGQNVTLSCEQNLNHDAMYWYRQDPGQGLRLIYYSQIVNDFQKGDIAEGYSVSREKKESFPLTVTSAQKNPTAFYLCASSTPGLAATYEQYFGPGTRLTVT.

This clonotype was observed once. CDR3 loop: CASSLGGGAFSYEQYV. In DNA, the CDR3 is TGTGCCAGCAGCTTAGGGGGTGGCGCCTTCTCCTACGAGCAGTACGTC. The gene calls are TRBV11-2 and TRBJ2-7; D call uncertain. Trimming stripped 1 base from V and 0 bases from J, with 13 bases between. The germline CDR1 and CDR2 sequences are SGHAT and FQNNGV. The CDR3 is 16 residues long.

The chain has TRBV3-1 and TRBJ1-3; the D is unclear. V was pared by 0 bases and J by 4 bases, with 13 bases between. The CDR3 is 16 amino acids. The germline V gene has CDR1 LGHDT and CDR2 YNNKEL (reference sequence). In nucleotides, the CDR3 is TGTGCCAGCAGCCAAGATCTTACAGATACGGGAAACACCATATATTTT. Translating it yields CASSQDLTDTGNTIYF. Full variable domain (outside the CDR3, taken from reference TRBV3-1 and TRBJ1-3): DTAVSQTPKYLVTQMGNDKSIKCEQNLGHDTMYWYKQDSKKFLKIMFSYNNKELIINETVPNRFSPKSPDKAHLNLHINSLELGDSAVYFCASSQDLTDTGNTIYFGEGSWLTVV.

This clonotype was found many times. The chain is built from TRBV6-2 or TRBV6-3 and TRBJ1-1; 7 bases match TRBD1. CDR3 length: 15 amino acids. The V gene's germline CDR1 is MNHEY and CDR2 SVGEGT. V trimming: 6 bases; J trimming: 4 bases; junction bases outside the gene matches: 11. DNA for the CDR3: TGTGCCAGCAGCCTGACAGGGCGCGGAAGCACTGAAGCTTTCTTT. Protein: CASSLTGRGSTEAFF.